What follows are 17 T cell receptor beta chains derived from one specimen sequenced in a study of cytomegalovirus exposure and HLA in healthy donors. The PCR contained 60 Vbeta and 13 Jbeta primers. Sequencing used immunoSEQ multiplex PCR; TCRdb keeps in-frame clones, though not all of them. The sample has more than 100,000 clones; the top ten hold 3% to 4.5%. The material sequenced was PBMCs. These receptors all stem from a man aged 18 to 29 in good health and CMV-seronegative.

The chain couples TRBV4-1 to TRBJ2-3, with 9 positions matching TRBD2. Germline trimming cut 1 base from V and 1 base from J; bases unmatched to any gene: 12. Germline CDR1 MGHRA, CDR2 YSYEKL. The CDR3 is 19 residues long. In DNA, the CDR3 is TGCGCCAGCAGCCAAGGGCGGGGGGGATCCTTGTCTCGCACAGATACGCAGTATTTT. Amino acid sequence: CASSQGRGGSLSRTDTQYF.

The rearrangement links TRBV4-1 to TRBJ2-5; D uncertain. Gene TRBJ2-7 matches the end of the DNA better, so the J call may be wrong. There are 13 residues in the CDR3. Looked up from germline, CDR1 is MGHRA and CDR2 is YSYEKL. For the CDR3, the DNA is TGCGCCAGCAGCCAAGACGCCACCTACGAGCAGTACTTC. It yields the protein CASSQDATYEQYF.

V gene TRBV9 combines with J gene TRBJ2-7, with D possibly TRBD2 on 6 matching bases. The germline V gene has CDR1 SGDLS and CDR2 YYNGEE. Trimming pared 2 bases from V and 3 bases from J, leaving 15 bases between. The length of the CDR3 is 15 residues. The CDR3 reads CASSVGGSGLYEQYF. The CDR3 DNA reads as TGTGCCAGCAGCGTTGGGGGGTCCGGGCTCTACGAGCAGTACTTC. The full variable domain, its missing parts supplied by reference TRBV9 and TRBJ2-7, is DSGVTQTPKHLITATGQRVTLRCSPRSGDLSVYWYQQSLDQGLQFLIQYYNGEERAKGNILERFSAQQFPDLHSELNLSSLELGDSALYFCASSVGGSGLYEQYFGPGTRLTVT.

The J gene is TRBJ2-7, the V gene TRBV27, with D maybe TRBD1 (5 bases). Germline CDR1 MNHEY, CDR2 SMNVEV (reference sequence). V was pared by 6 bases and J by 1 base, with 13 bases between. CDR3 size: 14 residues. The CDR3 bases are TGTGCCAGCAGCTCAGGGTTCCTATCCTACGAGCAGTACTTC. This gives the protein CASSSGFLSYEQYF.

The rearrangement joins TRBV5-4 to TRBJ1-1; TRBD1 might be the D (5 bases). This CDR3 contains 16 residues. Germline V gene data show CDR1 as SGHNT and CDR2 as YYREEE (reference sequence). Trimming took off 2 bases at V and 1 base at J, with 15 bases between the two ends. The CDR3 nucleotides are TGTGCCAGCAGCTTAACTGCTAGGGGAAGGAACACTGAAGCTTTCTTT. Protein: CASSLTARGRNTEAFF.

The CDR3 region is CSARLAGAYSGELFF. The CDR3 DNA follows: TGCAGCGCTCGACTAGCGGGAGCCTATTCCGGGGAGCTGTTTTTT. The V and J genes are TRBV29-1 and TRBJ2-2, with TRBD2 matching over 12 bases. Germline V gene data show CDR1 as SQVTM and CDR2 as ANQGSEA. The length of the CDR3 is 15 residues. The J segment lost 6 bases and the V segment lost 7 bases, leaving 9 bases of the junction unmatched.

This chain joins TRBV15 and TRBJ2-2; a possible D gene is TRBD1 (6 bases). Germline CDR1 reads LNHNV; CDR2 reads YYDKDF (reference sequence). The CDR3 length is 15 residues. Trimming stripped 2 bases from V and 4 bases from J, with 11 bases between. The CDR3 is CATSRPQGPTGELFF. CDR3 sequence (DNA): TGTGCCACCAGCAGACCGCAGGGGCCCACCGGGGAGCTGTTTTTT.

The rearrangement links TRBV28 to TRBJ2-5; maybe TRBD1 (6 bases). Trimming shortened V by 7 bases and J by 3 bases, and 18 bases separated the two germline ends. CDR3 length: 15 amino acids. Germline loops: CDR1 MDHEN, CDR2 SYDVKM. DNA for the CDR3: TGTGCCAGCATTATTTTAGGACAGACGAAAGAGACCCAGTACTTC. Residues: CASIILGQTKETQYF.

The chain combines TRBV6-5 with TRBJ2-1, with 10 bases identical to TRBD2. V lost 5 bases and J lost 10; bases outside the gene matches: 8. Germline-derived CDR1 and CDR2 are MNHEY and SVGAGI. The CDR3 runs 14 residues. The CDR3: CASSLISGRMEQFF. The CDR3 DNA reads as TGTGCCAGCAGTCTCATTAGCGGGAGGATGGAGCAGTTCTTC.

The CDR3, as DNA: TGTGCCAGCAGTTTACTTTTCAGGGGAAACAATCAGCCCCAGCATTTT. Residues: CASSLLFRGNNQPQHF. V is TRBV28 and J is TRBJ1-5; the D gene is possibly TRBD1 (6 bases). The CDR3 length is 16 residues. Per germline, CDR1 MDHEN and CDR2 SYDVKM. V was cut by 2 bases and J by 3 bases, with 14 bases left in between. The whole variable domain, remainder taken from reference TRBV28 and TRBJ1-5, is DVKVTQSSRYLVKRTGEKVFLECVQDMDHENMFWYRQDPGLGLRLIYFSYDVKMKEKGDIPEGYSVSREKKERFSLILESASTNQTSMYLCASSLLFRGNNQPQHFGDGTRLSIL.

V gene TRBV19 combines with J gene TRBJ1-5; 7 bases agree with TRBD1. The CDR3 consists of 20 residues. Germline V lookup: CDR1 LNHDA, CDR2 SQIVND (reference sequence). Trimming took 4 bases from V and 0 from J; bases not matched to a gene: 18. CDR3 DNA sequence: TGTGCCAGTAGTACGGCGGACAGGATCCCTTTCAAACCTAGCAATCAGCCCCAGCATTTT. Protein product: CASSTADRIPFKPSNQPQHF. The variable domain in full, with the rest retrieved from reference TRBV19 and TRBJ1-5, is DGGITQSPKYLFRKEGQNVTLSCEQNLNHDAMYWYRQDPGQGLRLIYYSQIVNDFQKGDIAEGYSVSREKKESFPLTVTSAQKNPTAFYLCASSTADRIPFKPSNQPQHFGDGTRLSIL.

The rearrangement joins TRBV6-5 to TRBJ1-1; D uncertain. The V gene's germline CDR1 is MNHEY and CDR2 SVGAGI. The CDR3 sequence is 12 residues long. The ends were cut back, 7 bases at V and 5 bases at J, with 11 bases in the middle. The DNA of the CDR3 is TGTGCCAGCAATTCGCGATTAACTGAAGCTTTCTTT. Its translation is CASNSRLTEAFF.

This chain uses TRBV6-6 with TRBJ2-1, with D unresolved. Germline V gene lookup returns CDR1 MNHNY and CDR2 SVGAGI (reference sequence). The CDR3 sequence is 13 residues long. Trimming left V 6 bases short and J 6 bases short, with 12 bases between. The CDR3 region is CASSTGGPNEQFF. The CDR3 DNA sequence: TGTGCCAGCAGCACCGGCGGTCCCAATGAGCAGTTCTTC.

This sequence joins TRBV7-6 and TRBJ1-6; D remains ambiguous. Germline-derived CDR1 and CDR2 are SGHVS and FNYEAQ. The germline V and J ends were trimmed by 1 base and 7 bases, with 8 bases remaining between them. This CDR3 region has 14 residues. CDR3 in DNA: TGTGCCAGCAGCTTAGGCACAGTGAATTCACCCCTCCACTTT. Translating it yields CASSLGTVNSPLHF.

V is TRBV30 and J is TRBJ1-2; TRBD1 is a possible D gene (5 bases). From germline, CDR1 is GTSNPN and CDR2 SVGIG (reference sequence). The V end was cut by 5 bases, the J end by 8 bases, with 15 bases between. The CDR3 totals 12 residues. The CDR3 protein is CAWPTGQGGYTF. As DNA, the CDR3 is TGTGCCTGGCCCACTGGGCAGGGCGGCTACACCTTC.

The chain carries TRBV5-6 and TRBJ1-2; D is possibly TRBD1 (5 bases). Trimming took 10 bases from V and 2 from J, leaving 18 bases between them. The germline V gene has CDR1 SGHDT and CDR2 YYEEEE. The CDR3 totals 14 residues. CDR3 amino acids: CALARQGKNYGYTF. CDR3 coding DNA: TGTGCCTTAGCACGGCAGGGAAAGAACTATGGCTACACCTTC.

J is TRBJ2-2 and V is TRBV29-1; 8 bases are shared with TRBD2. Unmatched junction bases numbered 7, after V lost 7 bases and J lost 3 bases. From germline, CDR1 is SQVTM and CDR2 ANQGSEA. The CDR3 sequence is 14 residues long. Written as DNA, the CDR3 is TGCAGCGCTACCCCCGGGAGGGACACCGGGGAGCTGTTTTTT. This translates into CSATPGRDTGELFF.